The 30 T cell receptor beta chains below all came from one sample that was sequenced in a study of Graves' ophthalmopathy and Graves' hyperthyroidism. Amplification targeted the TCR beta CDR3 regions, with RNA transcripts as the source material. An initial RT-PCR round employing HTBI primers preceded a second-round multiplex PCR. MiXCR, run by TCRdb on the multiplex PCR reads, gives a single entry per CDR3 protein. The sample yields some 360,000 distinct CDR3 sequences, about 18% seen once. The specimen sequenced was peripheral blood. The receptors originated from an adult woman with stable Graves' hyperthyroidism.

Only a few counts were recorded for this clonotype. V and J are TRBV12-3 or TRBV12-4 and TRBJ2-4; perhaps TRBD2 as D (7 bases). This CDR3 has 14 residues. Between the trimmed V and J ends, which lost 6 bases and 8 bases, there was a span of 17 bases. CDR3 sequence: CASSPGGLVDIQYF. The CDR3 DNA reads as TGTGCCAGCAGCCCCGGGGGGCTAGTGGACATTCAGTACTTC.

In its sample, this clonotype was seen many times. The chain couples TRBV6-5 to TRBJ2-2; D not resolved. Germline lookup yields CDR1 MNHEY and CDR2 SVGAGI. V was trimmed by 5 bases and J by 6 bases, leaving 7 bases between them. The CDR3 totals 12 residues. The CDR3 nucleotides read TGTGCCAGCAGTAGGCCGCCCGGGGAGCTGTTTTTT. It translates to CASSRPPGELFF.

V and J are TRBV6-1 and TRBJ1-1; D is uncertain. Germline assignment: CDR1 MNHNS and CDR2 SASEGT. The CDR3 is 12 residues long. V dropped 6 bases and J dropped 11 bases, with 16 bases sitting between them. The CDR3 region has the DNA TGTGCCAGCAGACCCTCGGGAGGGTGGGCTTTCTTT. Translation gives CASRPSGGWAFF.

Regarding this clonotype: Possible read error: a much larger clone is one base away. The rearrangement uses TRBV10-2 and TRBJ1-1, with TRBD1 identical over 7 bases. This CDR3 contains 14 residues. Germline assignment: CDR1 WSHSY and CDR2 SAAADI. The CDR3 region is CASGRDSLETEACF. The CDR3 DNA sequence: TGCGCCAGCGGCCGGGACAGCCTGGAGACTGAAGCTTGCTTT.

The rearrangement uses TRBV18 and TRBJ1-2; 7 bases fit TRBD1. Trimming at V came to 3 bases and at J to 4 bases, leaving 8 bases not matched to a gene. Germline assignment: CDR1 KGHSH and CDR2 LQKENI. This CDR3 comprises 15 residues. CDR3 coding DNA: TGTGCCAGCTCACCCGAAGGGTCAGGGGGCTATGGCTACACCTTC. Its protein is CASSPEGSGGYGYTF.

In this sample, this clonotype turned up many times. The V and J genes are TRBV12-3 or TRBV12-4 and TRBJ2-2; 9 bases are shared with TRBD1. V was pared by 1 base and J by 4 bases, with 4 bases of the junction left unmatched. The CDR3 spans 16 residues. CDR3 sequence reads: CASSLGGQGLTGELFF. In nucleotides, the CDR3 is TGTGCCAGCAGTTTAGGGGGACAGGGCCTCACCGGGGAGCTGTTTTTT.

The chain couples TRBV6-1 to TRBJ1-2; D not certain. This CDR3 is 14 amino acids long. The germline V gene has CDR1 MNHNS and CDR2 SASEGT. The V gene lost 1 base and the J gene lost 5 bases, with 11 bases spanning the gap. DNA of the CDR3: TGTGCCAGCAGTGAAGACGGCTCGGGGTATGGCTACACCTTC. Residues: CASSEDGSGYGYTF.

This clonotype was recorded at least ten times. The J gene is TRBJ2-7, the V gene TRBV7-2, with TRBD2 matching 13 bases. Trimming removed 2 bases from V and 4 bases from J; junction bases left unmatched: 11. This CDR3 is built from 18 residues. CDR1 and CDR2 (germline): SGHTA, FQGNSA. In DNA, the CDR3 is TGTGCCAGCAGCTTAACGGAACTAGCGGGAGGGCCAAGGTACGAGCAGTACTTC. It encodes CASSLTELAGGPRYEQYF.

This clonotype was seen at least ten times. The CDR3 coding sequence is TGTGCCAGCAGTTTCATATCCAACGGGCCCGGTCGAGGGACCCAGTACTTC. It codes for CASSFISNGPGRGTQYF. The chain uses TRBV28 and TRBJ2-5, with D uncertain. Germline CDR1 MDHEN, CDR2 SYDVKM. The CDR3 has 17 residues. Trimming removed 3 bases at V and 7 bases at J, with 24 bases between.

The J gene is TRBJ2-5, the V gene TRBV10-3; 12 nucleotides match TRBD2. CDR1 is ENHRY and CDR2 is SYGVKD in the germline V gene. The CDR3 runs to 16 residues. V shed 5 bases, J shed 0 bases, and the junction held 4 bases outside the gene matches. The CDR3 DNA is TGTGCCATCAGTCTAGCGGGAGGGCCCAACCAAGAGACCCAGTACTTC. Translated, it gives CAISLAGGPNQETQYF.

Ten or more counts support this clonotype. The V and J genes are TRBV28 and TRBJ1-5, with D possibly matching TRBD1 (6 bases). V was shortened by 5 bases and J by 0 bases, with 23 bases between the two germline ends. CDR3 size: 19 residues. CDR1 is MDHEN, CDR2 SYDVKM, per germline. CDR3 in DNA: TGTGCCAGCAGTCTAAGCACAGGGAACCTAATTTATAGCAATCAGCCCCAGCATTTT. Protein: CASSLSTGNLIYSNQPQHF. The full variable domain, its missing parts supplied by reference TRBV28 and TRBJ1-5, is DVKVTQSSRYLVKRTGEKVFLECVQDMDHENMFWYRQDPGLGLRLIYFSYDVKMKEKGDIPEGYSVSREKKERFSLILESASTNQTSMYLCASSLSTGNLIYSNQPQHFGDGTRLSIL.

This clonotype was picked up many times. This sequence joins TRBV7-3 and TRBJ2-5; D perhaps matches TRBD1 (6 bases). CDR3 length: 13 residues. Germline V gives CDR1 SGHTA, CDR2 FQGTGA. Trimming left V 5 bases short and J 5 bases short, with 12 bases between. This chain's CDR3 is CASSKQGRETQYF. As DNA, the CDR3 is TGTGCCAGCAGCAAACAGGGCCGGGAGACCCAGTACTTC.

The sample holds many counts of this clonotype. The chain links TRBV28 to TRBJ1-1, with 7 nucleotides matching TRBD1. The CDR3 consists of 15 residues. Looked up from germline, CDR1 is MDHEN and CDR2 is SYDVKM. With V trimmed by 5 bases and J by 1 base, 7 bases remained unmatched. The CDR3 loop is CASSRPGQKNTEAFF. For the CDR3, the DNA is TGTGCCAGCAGTCGCCCGGGACAGAAGAACACTGAAGCTTTCTTT.

This clonotype was seen repeatedly, ten times or more. The chain carries TRBV12-3 or TRBV12-4 and TRBJ2-2, with D hard to call. V was clipped by 2 bases and J by 4 bases, with 11 bases between them. CDR3 size: 15 residues. Here the CDR3 DNA reads TGTGCCAGCAGTTTAATGCTAGTTGCCACCGGGGAGCTGTTTTTT. It is translated as CASSLMLVATGELFF.

This clonotype was detected ten times or more. V usage is TRBV6-1 and J usage is TRBJ1-2, with D perhaps TRBD1 (5 bases). CDR1 and CDR2 from the germline V gene are MNHNS and SASEGT. V was trimmed by 3 bases and J by 4 bases, leaving 12 bases between them. This CDR3 region has 14 residues. As DNA, the CDR3 is TGTGCCAGCAGTGAGGACGGGACGCTCTATGGCTACACCTTC. It translates to CASSEDGTLYGYTF.

Many counts were recorded for this clonotype. This chain joins TRBV9 and TRBJ2-5, with 7 bases that match TRBD2. The CDR3 covers 17 residues. Trimming took 0 bases from V and 4 from J; bases not matched to a gene: 12. Germline values: CDR1 SGDLS, CDR2 YYNGEE. CDR3 in amino acids: CASSVAAGEGYGETQYF. The CDR3 DNA sequence: TGTGCCAGCAGCGTAGCGGCGGGAGAGGGCTATGGAGAGACCCAGTACTTC.

This clonotype occurred many times. This sequence joins TRBV28 and TRBJ1-5; D possibly corresponds to TRBD1 (6 bases). Germline loops: CDR1 MDHEN, CDR2 SYDVKM. There are 13 residues in the CDR3. Trimming left V 5 bases short and J 7 bases short, with 12 bases between. The CDR3 loop reads CASSLGGAQPQHF. CDR3 in DNA: TGTGCCAGCAGTCTCGGGGGGGCGCAGCCCCAGCATTTT. Looking up the rest from reference TRBV28 and TRBJ1-5 gives the full variable domain: DVKVTQSSRYLVKRTGEKVFLECVQDMDHENMFWYRQDPGLGLRLIYFSYDVKMKEKGDIPEGYSVSREKKERFSLILESASTNQTSMYLCASSLGGAQPQHFGDGTRLSIL.

This clonotype has ten or more counts. The chain employs TRBV7-2 and TRBJ2-7; tentatively, D is TRBD2 (5 bases). Deletions cut 3 bases from V and 2 bases from J, with 11 bases between. The CDR3 is 14 amino acids. CDR1 and CDR2 (germline): SGHTA, FQGNSA. The CDR3 is CASSFPGLTYEQYF. For the CDR3, the DNA is TGTGCCAGCAGCTTCCCCGGACTCACCTACGAGCAGTACTTC.

Note on this clonotype: The junction does not match germline at one end; this may be a read error. The chain joins TRBV9 to TRBJ2-2; 14 nucleotides align to TRBD2. The length of the CDR3 is 18 residues. CDR1 is SGDLS and CDR2 is YYNGEE in the germline V gene. CDR3 sequence reads: CASSDPGLAGVGTGALFF. The CDR3 bases are TGTGCCAGCAGCGACCCGGGACTAGCGGGAGTCGGTACCGGGGCGCTGTTTTTT.

This clonotype was recorded at least ten times. The rearrangement uses TRBV7-2 and TRBJ2-2; no firm D call. Germline V gene lookup returns CDR1 SGHTA and CDR2 FQGNSA. V shed 8 bases and J shed 1 base, with 2 bases lying between them. This CDR3 is 11 amino acids long. CDR3 in amino acids: CASQNTGELFF. CDR3 nucleotide sequence: TGTGCCAGCCAGAACACCGGGGAGCTGTTTTTT.

This clonotype was seen ten or more times. V is TRBV15 and J is TRBJ2-5; either TRBD1 or TRBD2 may supply D (5 bases each). V lost 3 bases, J lost 5 bases, and 16 bases lay in between. This CDR3 has 15 amino acids. CDR1 is LNHNV and CDR2 is YYDKDF in the germline V gene (reference sequence). CDR3 amino acids: CATSRDPGTGETQYF. Written as DNA, the CDR3 is TGTGCCACCAGCAGGGATCCGGGGACGGGGGAGACCCAGTACTTC.

The chain employs TRBV30 and TRBJ2-2; TRBD1 is a possible D gene (6 bases). Germline assignment: CDR1 GTSNPN and CDR2 SVGIG (reference sequence). V dropped 3 bases and J dropped 1 base, with 9 bases sitting between them. The CDR3 sequence is 14 residues long. CDR3 coding DNA: TGTGCCTGGAGGGGGGCGTGGAACACCGGGGAGCTGTTTTTT. It yields the protein CAWRGAWNTGELFF.

This clonotype was seen many times. This chain uses TRBV6-5 with TRBJ1-2; D perhaps matches TRBD1 (6 bases). Trimming pared 2 bases from V and 4 bases from J, leaving 14 bases between. Per germline, CDR1 MNHEY and CDR2 SVGAGI. The CDR3 is 15 residues long. As DNA, the CDR3 is TGTGCCAGCAGTTACCCAGGGGCCGCCGGCTATGGCTACACCTTC. Translating it yields CASSYPGAAGYGYTF.

This clonotype was counted between two and nine times. The chain links TRBV27 to TRBJ2-2, with 10 bases aligning to TRBD2. This CDR3 has 15 amino acids. Per germline, CDR1 MNHEY and CDR2 SMNVEV (reference sequence). Losses at the gene ends were 6 bases for V and 4 bases for J; bases not matched to a gene: 5. The CDR3 loop is CASRPSGGGTGELFF. CDR3 DNA sequence: TGTGCCAGCAGACCCAGCGGGGGGGGCACCGGGGAGCTGTTTTTT.

This chain uses TRBV12-3 or TRBV12-4 with TRBJ2-7; D may be TRBD1 (6 bases). Trimming removed 4 bases from V and 6 bases from J, with 16 bases in between. The CDR3 sequence is 14 residues long. The CDR3 loop reads CASSWGRIQGEQYF. CDR3 in DNA: TGTGCCAGCAGTTGGGGGCGGATACAAGGCGAGCAGTACTTC.

Of note for this clonotype: The junction departs from germline at one end; a sequencing error may be responsible. The J gene is TRBJ2-2, the V gene TRBV12-3 or TRBV12-4; perhaps TRBD2 as D (5 bases). There are 11 residues in the CDR3. The CDR3 region has the DNA TGTGCCAGCAAGCGGTCCGGGGAACTGTTTTTT. It encodes CASKRSGELFF.

This clonotype showed up many times. The V and J genes are TRBV20-1 and TRBJ1-6; D perhaps matches TRBD1 (5 bases). From germline, CDR1 is DFQATT and CDR2 SNEGSKA (reference sequence). The length of the CDR3 is 16 residues. V gave up 3 bases and J gave up 10 bases, with 22 bases separating them. CDR3: CSARMESGREQSPLHF. DNA for the CDR3: TGCAGTGCTAGGATGGAGAGCGGCAGGGAACAATCACCCCTCCACTTT.

This clonotype was seen repeatedly, ten times or more. The chain uses TRBV6-1 and TRBJ1-1; TRBD1 matches at 7 bases. This CDR3 has 14 amino acids. Germline V gene data show CDR1 as MNHNS and CDR2 as SASEGT. J lost 4 bases, V lost 8 bases, and 10 bases had no gene match. CDR3 sequence: CASVVGGAGTEAFF. CDR3 DNA: TGTGCCAGCGTGGTAGGGGGCGCGGGCACTGAAGCTTTCTTT.

This clonotype has at least ten counts. The chain has TRBV20-1 and TRBJ1-6; 7 bases match TRBD1. This CDR3 has 16 residues. V lost 2 bases to trimming and J lost 5 bases; unmatched junction nucleotides: 9. Germline loops: CDR1 DFQATT, CDR2 SNEGSKA (reference sequence). The CDR3 is CSARIVGQRNNSPLHF. In nucleotides, the CDR3 is TGCAGTGCTAGAATTGTGGGACAGCGAAATAATTCACCCCTCCACTTT.

This clonotype has just a few counts. V gene TRBV19 combines with J gene TRBJ2-2, with 8 positions matching TRBD1. The CDR3 consists of 17 residues. Germline CDR1 is LNHDA and CDR2 is SQIVND (reference sequence). Trimming removed 4 bases from V and 3 bases from J; junction bases left unmatched: 10. The chain's CDR3 is CASSNQGARADTGELFF. In DNA form, the CDR3 reads TGTGCCAGTAGTAACCAGGGGGCGCGGGCGGACACCGGGGAGCTGTTTTTT.